What follows are 8 T cell receptor beta chains derived from one specimen sequenced in a study of beta chain features in type 1 diabetes. Of the isolated RNA, all was reverse transcribed, and so the sequenced material was expressed TCRB transcripts. Only in-frame clones appear in the TCRdb table, and some are missing; sequencing was by immunoSEQ multiplex PCR. The sample consists of 450,000 or so clones, around 10% of them appearing once. The sample consisted of naive CD4+ T cells from blood. The receptors here all came from a woman younger than 35 in good health.

V is TRBV2 and J is TRBJ2-1; D uncertain. The CDR3 covers 12 residues. V shed 4 bases and J shed 5 bases, with 6 bases lying between them. Germline values: CDR1 SNHLY, CDR2 FYNNEI. This chain's CDR3 is CASSVDHNEQFF. CDR3 DNA sequence: TGTGCCAGCAGTGTGGACCACAATGAGCAGTTCTTC.

A few counts support this clone. V and J are TRBV14 and TRBJ2-3; 7 bases are a match to TRBD2. J was trimmed by 3 bases and V by 2 bases; bases with no gene match: 8. The CDR3 totals 16 residues. CDR1 and CDR2 from the germline V gene are SGHDN and FVKESK. CDR3 sequence reads: CASSQSRDYWTDTQYF. CDR3 nucleotide sequence: TGTGCCAGCAGCCAATCTCGGGACTACTGGACAGATACGCAGTATTTT.

This clone has just a few counts. The rearrangement links TRBV7-6 to TRBJ2-7, with 9 positions matching TRBD1. Germline CDR1 is SGHVS and CDR2 is FNYEAQ. The V segment lost 5 bases and the J segment 6 bases; nucleotides outside the gene matches: 8. This CDR3 contains 14 residues. CDR3 sequence reads: CASSPGSDRGEQYV. The CDR3 region has the DNA TGTGCCAGCAGCCCAGGGTCGGACAGGGGCGAGCAGTACGTC.

This clone has just a few counts. The chain carries TRBV9 and TRBJ2-3; tentatively, D is TRBD1 (5 bases). The V gene lost 1 base and the J gene lost 5 bases, with 5 bases spanning the gap. Germline values: CDR1 SGDLS, CDR2 YYNGEE. This CDR3 has 12 amino acids. DNA for the CDR3: TGTGCCAGCAGCGTAAGGGGAGATACGCAGTATTTT. Residues: CASSVRGDTQYF. Filled out from reference TRBV9 and TRBJ2-3, the complete variable domain reads DSGVTQTPKHLITATGQRVTLRCSPRSGDLSVYWYQQSLDQGLQFLIQYYNGEERAKGNILERFSAQQFPDLHSELNLSSLELGDSALYFCASSVRGDTQYFGPGTRLTVL.

This clone was observed a handful of times. The rearrangement uses TRBV4-2 and TRBJ1-5; unclear D gene. This CDR3 is 14 amino acids long. Per germline, CDR1 LGHNA and CDR2 YNFKEQ. Trimming took 6 bases from V and 1 from J, leaving 10 bases between them. CDR3 loop: CASRNKGSNQPQHF. CDR3 coding DNA: TGTGCCAGCAGGAATAAGGGAAGCAATCAGCCCCAGCATTTT.

The V call is TRBV4-1, the J call TRBJ2-5; TRBD1 agrees at 9 bases. V lost 4 bases, J lost 2 bases, and 2 bases stayed unmatched. The CDR3 is 14 amino acids. CDR1 MGHRA and CDR2 YSYEKL come from the germline V gene. In DNA, the CDR3 is TGCGCCAGCAGCCGGGGACAGGGACAAGAGACCCAGTACTTC. It codes for CASSRGQGQETQYF.

The genes are TRBV28 and TRBJ2-5, with a weak D call TRBD2 (6 bases). V was cut by 1 base and J by 9 bases, with 9 bases left in between. The germline V gene has CDR1 MDHEN and CDR2 SYDVKM. The CDR3 length is 12 residues. The CDR3 nucleotides read TGTGCCAGCAGTTTATCTGGGGGGTCCCAGTACTTC. Translation: CASSLSGGSQYF.

CDR3 residues: CASSVQDGRTTDTQYF. CDR3 sequence (DNA): TGTGCCAGCAGCGTACAGGACGGACGGACCACAGATACGCAGTATTTT. The chain recombines TRBV9 with TRBJ2-3, with D unclear. The germline V gene has CDR1 SGDLS and CDR2 YYNGEE. Trimming took off 1 base at V and 2 bases at J, with 14 bases between the two ends. CDR3 length: 16 residues. Full variable domain (outside the CDR3, taken from reference TRBV9 and TRBJ2-3): DSGVTQTPKHLITATGQRVTLRCSPRSGDLSVYWYQQSLDQGLQFLIQYYNGEERAKGNILERFSAQQFPDLHSELNLSSLELGDSALYFCASSVQDGRTTDTQYFGPGTRLTVL.